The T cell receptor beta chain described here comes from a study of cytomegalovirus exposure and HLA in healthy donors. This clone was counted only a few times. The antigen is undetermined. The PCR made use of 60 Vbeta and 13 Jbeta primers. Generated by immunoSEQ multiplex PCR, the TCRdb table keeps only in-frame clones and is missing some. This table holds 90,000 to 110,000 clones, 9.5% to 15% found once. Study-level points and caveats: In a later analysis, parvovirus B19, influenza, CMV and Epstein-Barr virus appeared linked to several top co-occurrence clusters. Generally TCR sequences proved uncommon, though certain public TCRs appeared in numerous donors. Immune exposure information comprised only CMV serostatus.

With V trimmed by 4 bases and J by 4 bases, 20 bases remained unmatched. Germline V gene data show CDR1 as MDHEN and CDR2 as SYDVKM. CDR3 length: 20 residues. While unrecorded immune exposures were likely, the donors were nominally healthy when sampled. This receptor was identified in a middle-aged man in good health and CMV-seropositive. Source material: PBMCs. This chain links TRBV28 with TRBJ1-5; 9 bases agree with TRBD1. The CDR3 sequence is CASSSNINTQGQGRNQPQHF. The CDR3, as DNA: TGTGCCAGCAGTTCCAACATCAATACGCAGGGACAGGGACGAAATCAGCCCCAGCATTTT. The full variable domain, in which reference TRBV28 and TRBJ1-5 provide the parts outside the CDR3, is DVKVTQSSRYLVKRTGEKVFLECVQDMDHENMFWYRQDPGLGLRLIYFSYDVKMKEKGDIPEGYSVSREKKERFSLILESASTNQTSMYLCASSSNINTQGQGRNQPQHFGDGTRLSIL.